The clone carrying this TCR beta chain was seen a few times. TCRdb re-called the PCR reads with MiXCR, one entry per CDR3 protein. The sample holds under 800,000 distinct CDR3 sequences, over 25% seen once. The data were taken from a study of molecular identifiers for immune sequencing clone quantification. The receptor was isolated from a human donor in good health. Some libraries in this study had Jurkat cell RNA spiked in. The material sequenced was naive CD8+ T cells from blood, with Jurkat cell RNA spiked in. Subset described: FACS-sorted CD8+CD4-CCR7+CD45RA+ naive T cells.

Written as DNA, the CDR3 is TGCGCCAGCAGCCAAGAGAGGTGGGTGGCGAAGAACACTGAAGCTTTCTTT. This translates into CASSQERWVAKNTEAFF. The V gene is TRBV4-3, the J gene TRBJ1-1; D unresolved. Germline V CDR1 and CDR2: LGHNA, YSLEER. This CDR3 contains 17 residues. V lost 0 bases and J lost 1, with 15 bases in between.